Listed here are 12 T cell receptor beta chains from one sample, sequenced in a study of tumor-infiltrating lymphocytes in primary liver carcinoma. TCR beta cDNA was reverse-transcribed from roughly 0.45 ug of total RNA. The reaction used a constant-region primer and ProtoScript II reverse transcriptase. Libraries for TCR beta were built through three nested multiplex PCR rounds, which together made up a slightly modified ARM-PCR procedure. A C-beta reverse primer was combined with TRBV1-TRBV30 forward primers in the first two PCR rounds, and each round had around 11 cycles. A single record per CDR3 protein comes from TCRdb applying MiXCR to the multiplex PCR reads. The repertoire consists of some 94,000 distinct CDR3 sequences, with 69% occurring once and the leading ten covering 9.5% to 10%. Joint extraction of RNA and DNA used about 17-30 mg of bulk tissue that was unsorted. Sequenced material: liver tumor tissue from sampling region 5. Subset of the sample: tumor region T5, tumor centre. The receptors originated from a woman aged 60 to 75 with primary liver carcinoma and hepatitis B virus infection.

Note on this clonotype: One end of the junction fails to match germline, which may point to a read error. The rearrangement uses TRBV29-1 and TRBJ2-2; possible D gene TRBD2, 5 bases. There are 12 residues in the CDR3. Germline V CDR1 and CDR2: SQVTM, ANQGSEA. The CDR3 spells CSAAEHTGELFF. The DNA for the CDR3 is TGCAGCGCAGCAGAACACACCGGGGAGCTGTTCTTT.

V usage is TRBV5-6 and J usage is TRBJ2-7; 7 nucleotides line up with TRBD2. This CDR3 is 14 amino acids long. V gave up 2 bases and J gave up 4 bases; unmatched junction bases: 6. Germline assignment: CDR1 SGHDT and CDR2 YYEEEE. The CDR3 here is CASSFDGGNYEQYF. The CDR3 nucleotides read TGTGCCAGCAGCTTCGACGGGGGGAATTACGAGCAGTACTTC. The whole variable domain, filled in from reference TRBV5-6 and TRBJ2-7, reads DAGVTQSPTHLIKTRGQQVTLRCSPKSGHDTVSWYQQALGQGPQFIFQYYEEEERQRGNFPDRFSGHQFPNYSSELNVNALLLGDSALYLCASSFDGGNYEQYFGPGTRLTVT.

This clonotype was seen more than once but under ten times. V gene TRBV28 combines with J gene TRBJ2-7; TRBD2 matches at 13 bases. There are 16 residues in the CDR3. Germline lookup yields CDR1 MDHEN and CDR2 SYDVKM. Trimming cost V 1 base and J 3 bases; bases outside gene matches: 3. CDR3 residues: CASSLSGLAGVYEQYF. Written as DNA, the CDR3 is TGTGCCAGCAGTTTATCCGGACTAGCGGGGGTCTACGAGCAGTACTTC.

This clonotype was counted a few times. The CDR3 DNA reads TGTGCCAGCAGGGGGGGGGTGAGCACAGATACGCAGTATTTT. Protein sequence: CASRGGVSTDTQYF. The chain employs TRBV28 and TRBJ2-3; 7 nucleotides agree with TRBD2. J gave up 0 bases and V 6 bases, and 3 bases lay outside the gene matches. The CDR3 totals 14 residues. CDR1 and CDR2 from the germline V gene are MDHEN and SYDVKM.

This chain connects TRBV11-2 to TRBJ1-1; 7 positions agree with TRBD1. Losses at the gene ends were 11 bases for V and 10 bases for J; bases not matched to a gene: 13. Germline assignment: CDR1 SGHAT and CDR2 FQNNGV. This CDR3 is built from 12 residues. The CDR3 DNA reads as TGTGCCGACAGTCTCGGGACAGCTCGAGCTTTCTTT. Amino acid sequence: CADSLGTARAFF. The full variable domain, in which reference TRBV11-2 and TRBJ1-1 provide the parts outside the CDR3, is EAGVAQSPRYKIIEKRQSVAFWCNPISGHATLYWYQQILGQGPKLLIQFQNNGVVDDSQLPKDRFSAERLKGVDSTLKIQPAKLEDSAVYLCADSLGTARAFFGQGTRLTVV.

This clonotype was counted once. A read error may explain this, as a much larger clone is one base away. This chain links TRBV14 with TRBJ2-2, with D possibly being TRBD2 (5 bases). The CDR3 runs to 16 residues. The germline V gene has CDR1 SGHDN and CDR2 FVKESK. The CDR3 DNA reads TGTACCAGCGGCCAAAAACTCACAGCGAACACCGGGGAGCTGTTTTTT. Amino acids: CTSGQKLTANTGELFF.

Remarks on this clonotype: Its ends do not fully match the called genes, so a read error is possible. CDR3 nucleotide sequence: TGTGCCAGCAGATTAGAGGGGCTAGCGGGAGGTGGTGAGCAGTTCTTC. Translating gives CASRLEGLAGGGEQFF. This rearrangement joins TRBV11-2 to TRBJ2-1; 11 bases fit TRBD2. The V gene's germline CDR1 is SGHAT and CDR2 FQNNGV. The CDR3 covers 16 residues. The whole variable domain, filled in from reference TRBV11-2 and TRBJ2-1, reads EAGVAQSPRYKIIEKRQSVAFWCNPISGHATLYWYQQILGQGPKLLIQFQNNGVVDDSQLPKDRFSAERLKGVDSTLKIQPAKLEDSAVYLCASRLEGLAGGGEQFFGPGTRLTVL.

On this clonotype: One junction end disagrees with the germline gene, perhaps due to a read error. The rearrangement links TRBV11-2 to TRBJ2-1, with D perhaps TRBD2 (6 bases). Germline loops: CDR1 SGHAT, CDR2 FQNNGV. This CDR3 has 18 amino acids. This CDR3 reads CASNLGGSGRLQYNEQFF. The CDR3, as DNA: TGTGCCAGCAACTTAGGTGGTAGCGGTAGACTTCAATATAATGAGCAGTTCTTC.

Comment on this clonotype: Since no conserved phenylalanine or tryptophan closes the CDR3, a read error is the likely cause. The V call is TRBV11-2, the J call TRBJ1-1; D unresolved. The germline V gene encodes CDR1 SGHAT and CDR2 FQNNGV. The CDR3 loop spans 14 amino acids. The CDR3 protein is CTSSLAGRRTEAFL. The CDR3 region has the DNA TGTACCAGCAGCTTAGCGGGCAGGAGGACTGAAGCTTTCTTG.

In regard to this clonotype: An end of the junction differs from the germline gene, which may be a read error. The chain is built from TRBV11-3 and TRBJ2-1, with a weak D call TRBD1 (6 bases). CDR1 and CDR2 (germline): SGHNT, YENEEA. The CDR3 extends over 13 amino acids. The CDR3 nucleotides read TGTGCCAGCAGTGTCAGGGGCTACGATGAGCAGTTCTTC. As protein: CASSVRGYDEQFF.

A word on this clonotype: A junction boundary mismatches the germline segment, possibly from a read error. In DNA, the CDR3 is TGCGCCAGCAGCTTAACCTGGGGCAGGGGTTTAAGGACTGAAGCTTTCTTT. It encodes CASSLTWGRGLRTEAFF. The V call is TRBV7-8, the J call TRBJ1-1, with a possible D match to TRBD1 (6 bases). The germline gives CDR1 SGHVS, CDR2 FQNEAQ. There are 17 residues in the CDR3.

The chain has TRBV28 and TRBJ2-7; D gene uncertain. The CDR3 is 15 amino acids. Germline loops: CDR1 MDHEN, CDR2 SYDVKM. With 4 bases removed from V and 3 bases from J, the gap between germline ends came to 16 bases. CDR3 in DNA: TGTGCCAGCAGTTCAACAGCTTGGAACTACTACGAGCAGTACTTC. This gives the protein CASSSTAWNYYEQYF.